The entry below describes one TCR beta chain. The target antigen is unknown. Produced via immunoSEQ multiplex PCR; TCRdb's table is partial and in-frame only. Of tens of thousands of clones in the sample, over 80% were seen once. The data originate from a study of T cell responses to AZD1222 COVID-19 vaccine. Study-wide points: Spike-wide vaccine-associated CD4 TCRs dominated at 160-218 and 743-854. In a largely white British group with more females than males, clonal diversity was possibly underestimated. Compared with day 0, the breadth and depth of the Spike-specific TCR repertoire rose significantly after two doses of AZD1222. Within unmutated variant regions lay the reported targets of nearly half of spike-specific TCRs.

From germline, CDR1 is SEHNR and CDR2 FQNEAQ (reference sequence). V lost 4 bases to trimming and J lost 1 base, with 14 bases between them. The CDR3 has 15 residues. The sample consisted of peripheral blood, taken 28 days after the second dose of the MenACWY control vaccine. This chain joins TRBV7-9 and TRBJ2-7; D gene uncertain. This receptor was taken from an adult who received the MenACWY meningococcal vaccine as a control. The CDR3 DNA sequence: TGTGCCAGCAGCTCGGGTCCTTCCAATTCCTACGAGCAGTACTTC. Translation gives CASSSGPSNSYEQYF.